This T cell receptor (beta chain) originates from a study of T cell repertoires in cytomegalovirus infection (dated by TCRdb to between 2018 and 2020). Broadly, across the study: The peptide stimulations were aimed at well-studied HLA-B-restricted epitopes as well as recently identified HLA-C-restricted CMV epitopes, whose presentation resists viral immunomodulation. The HLA type of each donor mattered for the analysis, because public TCR beta signatures pointed to carriage of CMV infection along with the matching HLA type.

What the research found in general, with its limitations: Cumulative frequency of public TCR beta family members discriminated carriers of CMV infection plus the relevant HLA type in this cohort and an independent approximately 370-donor cohort. In the ex vivo response, HLA-C-restricted CMV-specific TCR beta clonotypes were dominant, and in two of eight donors the single most frequent clonotype came from this HLA-C-restricted group.

In the paper's terms, the treatment or condition label means: in vitro stimulation with specific CMV peptide epitopes to enrich CMV-specific T cells. With respect to this clonotype: Its antigen specificity is not known. Base quality data are lacking; no much larger clone is found one base away.

From its cysteine to its phenylalanine, the CDR3 spans 15 amino acids. Only the CDR3 DNA is retained, 45 bases long and in frame from the first base. Trimming takes 2 bases from V and 4 bases from J, and the germline ends sit 14 bases apart. The germline V gene specifies LGHNA as CDR1 and YSLEER as CDR2. These reads were obtained on an Illumina HiSeq 1500. The public reads were reanalyzed by TCRdb: fastp trimming at Q25, MiXCR alignment, in-frame beta chains only. Rows merge per CDR3 protein into single entries with the most common DNA and genes. The sample contains about 920,000 distinct CDR3 sequences, about a third of them found a single time. The ten largest clones take up around 15% of the sample.

The chain links TRBV4-3 with TRBJ1-2; the D gene is perhaps TRBD1, on 5 matching bases. The clonotype was recovered from a human donor in good health (CMV status not recorded). Some clones in this sample may be carry-over from other donors' samples. The sample was cultured CD8+ T cells from PBMCs, taken from culture after CMV antigen stimulation. In nucleotides, the sequence is TGCGCCAGCAGCCAAAAAGACGGACACCTCTATGGCTACACCTTC. This translates into CASSQKDGHLYGYTF.